This TCR beta chain was profiled in a study of cytomegalovirus exposure and HLA in healthy donors. The CDR3 totals 15 residues. Germline-derived CDR1 and CDR2 are SGHAT and FQDESV (reference sequence). V was shortened by 7 bases and J by 3 bases, with 16 bases between the two germline ends. This clone was observed once. Its specificity is not known. The donors formed part of the roughly 110-subject validation cohort, distinct from the roughly 700-subject first cohort. Study-wide results and caveats: Altogether, more than 150 TCR beta chains were recorded as cytomegalovirus-associated.

Here immunoSEQ multiplex PCR was the method, and the copy in TCRdb shows in-frame clones only, minus some. The sample gives 120,000 to 150,000 clones, around 90% of which show up once; 4.5% is in the top ten. V is TRBV11-1 and J is TRBJ2-1; D may be TRBD2 (7 bases). The TCR originated in a man aged 18 to 29 in good health and CMV-seropositive. Sequenced input: PBMCs. This CDR3 is CASNKGGLIYNEQFF. The CDR3 bases are TGTGCCAGCAATAAGGGGGGGCTTATCTACAATGAGCAGTTCTTC.